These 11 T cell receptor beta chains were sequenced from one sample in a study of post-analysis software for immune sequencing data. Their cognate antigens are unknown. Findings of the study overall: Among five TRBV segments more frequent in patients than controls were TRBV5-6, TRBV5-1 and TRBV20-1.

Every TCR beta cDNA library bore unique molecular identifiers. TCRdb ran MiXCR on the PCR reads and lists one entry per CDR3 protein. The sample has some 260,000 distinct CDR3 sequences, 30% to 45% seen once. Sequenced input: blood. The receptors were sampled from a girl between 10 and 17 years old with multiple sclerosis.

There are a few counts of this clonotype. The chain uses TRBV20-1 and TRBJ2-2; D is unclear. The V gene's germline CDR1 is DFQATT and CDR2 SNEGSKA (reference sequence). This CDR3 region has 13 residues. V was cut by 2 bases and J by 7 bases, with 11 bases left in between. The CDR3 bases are TGCAGTGCTAGAAACGCAAAGGGCGGGGAGCTGTTTTTT. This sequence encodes CSARNAKGGELFF.

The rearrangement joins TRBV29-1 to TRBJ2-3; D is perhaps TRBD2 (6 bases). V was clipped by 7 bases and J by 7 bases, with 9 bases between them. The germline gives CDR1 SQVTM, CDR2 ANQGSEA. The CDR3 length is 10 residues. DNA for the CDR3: TGCAGCGGGGAGGAGAATACGCAGTATTTT. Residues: CSGEENTQYF.

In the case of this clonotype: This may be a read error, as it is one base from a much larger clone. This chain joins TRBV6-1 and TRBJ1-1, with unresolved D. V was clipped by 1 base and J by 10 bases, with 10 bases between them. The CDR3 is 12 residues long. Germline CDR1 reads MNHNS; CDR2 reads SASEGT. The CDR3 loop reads CASSEGIFGAFF. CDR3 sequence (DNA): TGTGCCAGCAGTGAAGGAATTTTCGGAGCTTTCTTT.

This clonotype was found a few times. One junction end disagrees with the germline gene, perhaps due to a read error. The CDR3 loop is CASSQEVWNSPPHF. The CDR3 DNA is TGTGCCAGCAGCCAAGAAGTATGGAATTCACCCCCCCACTTT. The chain has TRBV14 and TRBJ1-6; D call uncertain. The CDR3 runs 14 residues. In germline, CDR1 is SGHDN, CDR2 FVKESK.

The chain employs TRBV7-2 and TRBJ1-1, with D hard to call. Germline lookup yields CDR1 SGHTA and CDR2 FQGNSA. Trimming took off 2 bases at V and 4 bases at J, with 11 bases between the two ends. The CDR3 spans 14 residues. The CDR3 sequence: CASSLMGSGTEAFF. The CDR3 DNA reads TGTGCCAGCAGCTTAATGGGGTCGGGCACTGAAGCTTTCTTT.

CDR3 residues: CSVIRGTYEQYF. DNA for the CDR3: TGCAGCGTTATACGGGGAACCTACGAGCAGTACTTC. The rearrangement uses TRBV29-1 and TRBJ2-7, with D possibly being TRBD2 (5 bases). Germline V gene sequence: CDR1 SQVTM, CDR2 ANQGSEA. Between the trimmed V and J ends, which lost 5 bases and 2 bases, there was a span of 10 bases. The CDR3 sequence is 12 residues long.

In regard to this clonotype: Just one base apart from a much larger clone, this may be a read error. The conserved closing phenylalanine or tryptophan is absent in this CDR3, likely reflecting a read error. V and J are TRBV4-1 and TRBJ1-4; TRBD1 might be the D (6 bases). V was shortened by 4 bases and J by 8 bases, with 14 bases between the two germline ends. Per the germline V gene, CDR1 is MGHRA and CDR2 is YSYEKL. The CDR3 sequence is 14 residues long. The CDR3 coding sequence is TGCGCCAGCAGCCCACACAGGGAGCGCGAAAAACTGTTTGTT. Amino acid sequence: CASSPHREREKLFV.

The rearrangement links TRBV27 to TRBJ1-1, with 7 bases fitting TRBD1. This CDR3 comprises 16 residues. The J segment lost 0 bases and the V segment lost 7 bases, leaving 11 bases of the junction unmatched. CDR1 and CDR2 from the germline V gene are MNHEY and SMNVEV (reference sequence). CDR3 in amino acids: CASTKRPGTVNTEAFF. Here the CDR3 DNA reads TGTGCCAGCACCAAACGACCAGGGACAGTGAACACTGAAGCTTTCTTT.

In DNA form, the CDR3 reads TGTGCCAGCAGCCACGGCGGGAGGCTCCAAGAGACCCAGTACTTC. Its protein product is CASSHGGRLQETQYF. The gene calls are TRBV3-1 and TRBJ2-5, with 8 bases identical to TRBD2. V gave up 3 bases and J gave up 1 base; unmatched junction bases: 4. Germline CDR1 LGHDT, CDR2 YNNKEL (reference sequence). The CDR3 sequence is 15 residues long.

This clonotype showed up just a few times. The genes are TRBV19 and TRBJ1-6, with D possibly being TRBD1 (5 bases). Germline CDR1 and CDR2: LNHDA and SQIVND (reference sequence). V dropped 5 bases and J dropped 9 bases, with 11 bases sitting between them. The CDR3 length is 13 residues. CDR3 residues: CASSFRVFSPLHF. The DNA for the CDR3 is TGTGCCAGTAGTTTCAGGGTGTTTTCACCCCTCCACTTT. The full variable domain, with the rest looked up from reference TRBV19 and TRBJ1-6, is DGGITQSPKYLFRKEGQNVTLSCEQNLNHDAMYWYRQDPGQGLRLIYYSQIVNDFQKGDIAEGYSVSREKKESFPLTVTSAQKNPTAFYLCASSFRVFSPLHFGNGTRLTVT.

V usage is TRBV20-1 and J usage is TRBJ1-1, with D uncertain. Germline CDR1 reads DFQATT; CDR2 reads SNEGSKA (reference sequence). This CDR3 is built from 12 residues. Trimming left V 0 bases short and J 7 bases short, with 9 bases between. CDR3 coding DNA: TGCAGTGCTAGAGAGACTGCAAATGAAGCTTTCTTT. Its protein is CSARETANEAFF.